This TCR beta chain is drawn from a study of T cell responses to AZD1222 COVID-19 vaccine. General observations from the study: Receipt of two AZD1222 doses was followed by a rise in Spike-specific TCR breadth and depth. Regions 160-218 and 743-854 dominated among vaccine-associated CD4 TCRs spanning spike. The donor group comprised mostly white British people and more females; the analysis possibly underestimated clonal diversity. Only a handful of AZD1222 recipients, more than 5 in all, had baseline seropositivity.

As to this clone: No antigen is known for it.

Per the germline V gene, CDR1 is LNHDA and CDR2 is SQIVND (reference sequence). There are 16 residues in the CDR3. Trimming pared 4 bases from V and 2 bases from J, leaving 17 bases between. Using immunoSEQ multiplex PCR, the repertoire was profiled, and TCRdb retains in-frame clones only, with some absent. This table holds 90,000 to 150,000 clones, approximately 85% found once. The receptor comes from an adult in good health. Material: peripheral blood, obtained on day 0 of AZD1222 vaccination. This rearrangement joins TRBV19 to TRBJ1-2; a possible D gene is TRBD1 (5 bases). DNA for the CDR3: TGTGCCAGTAGTACTTGGGGCAGACGAAGAAACTATGGCTACACCTTC. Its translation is CASSTWGRRRNYGYTF.